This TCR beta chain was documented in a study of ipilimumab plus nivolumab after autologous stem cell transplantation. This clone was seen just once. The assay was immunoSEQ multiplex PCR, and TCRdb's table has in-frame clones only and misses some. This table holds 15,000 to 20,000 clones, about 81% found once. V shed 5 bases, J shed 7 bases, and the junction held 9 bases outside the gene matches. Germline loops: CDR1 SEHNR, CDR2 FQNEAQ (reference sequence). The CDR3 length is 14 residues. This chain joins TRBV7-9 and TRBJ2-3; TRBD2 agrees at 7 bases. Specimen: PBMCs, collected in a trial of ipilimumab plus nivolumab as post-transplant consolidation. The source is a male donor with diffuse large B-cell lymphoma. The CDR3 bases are TGTGCCAGCAGCCCCCGGGGGGACGGGAATACGCAGTATTTT. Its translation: CASSPRGDGNTQYF.